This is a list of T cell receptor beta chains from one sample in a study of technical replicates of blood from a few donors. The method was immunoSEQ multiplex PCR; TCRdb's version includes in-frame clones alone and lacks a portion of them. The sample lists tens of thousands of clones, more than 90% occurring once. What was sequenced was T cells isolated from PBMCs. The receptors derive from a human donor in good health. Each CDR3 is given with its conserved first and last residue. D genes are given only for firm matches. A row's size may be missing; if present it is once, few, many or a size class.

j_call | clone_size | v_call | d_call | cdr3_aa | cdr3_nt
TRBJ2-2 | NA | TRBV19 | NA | CASSTGTGELFF | TGTGCCAGTAGTACAGGTACCGGGGAGCTGTTTTTT
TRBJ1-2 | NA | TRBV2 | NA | CASSTPGKYGYTF | TGTGCCAGCAGTACCCCGGGAAAATATGGCTACACCTTC
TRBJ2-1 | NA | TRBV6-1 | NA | CASSELDWINEQFF | TGTGCCAGCAGTGAGCTAGACTGGATCAATGAGCAGTTCTTC
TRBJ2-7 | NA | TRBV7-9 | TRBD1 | CASSFRQGTYEQYF | TGTGCCAGCAGCTTTCGACAGGGTACCTACGAGCAGTACTTC
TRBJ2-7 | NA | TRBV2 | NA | CASSDGRYEQYF | TGTGCCAGCAGTGATGGGCGTTACGAGCAGTACTTC
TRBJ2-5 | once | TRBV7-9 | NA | CASSPRGDRRKPGTQYF | TGTGCCAGCAGCCCCAGGGGGGACAGAAGAAAACCGGGGACCCAGTACTTC
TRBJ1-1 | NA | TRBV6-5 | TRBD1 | CASSNGQGGAFF | TGTGCCAGCAGCAACGGACAGGGTGGGGCTTTCTTT
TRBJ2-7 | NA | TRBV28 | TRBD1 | CASSLDRGPNEQYF | TGTGCCAGCAGTCTAGATAGGGGGCCCAACGAGCAGTACTTC
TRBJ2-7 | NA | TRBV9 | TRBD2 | CASSVGPSGKSLSYEQYF | TGTGCCAGCAGCGTAGGCCCGAGCGGGAAATCCCTCTCCTACGAGCAGTACTTC
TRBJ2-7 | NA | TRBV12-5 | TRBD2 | CASGQLAGGRYEQYF | TGTGCTAGTGGTCAACTAGCGGGAGGGCGCTACGAGCAGTACTTC
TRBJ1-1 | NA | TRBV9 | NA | CASSGSDTEAFF | TGTGCCAGCAGCGGGTCGGACACTGAAGCTTTCTTT
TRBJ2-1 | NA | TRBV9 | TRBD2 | CASSAEGLAGFNEQFF | TGTGCCAGCAGCGCCGAGGGACTAGCGGGTTTCAATGAGCAGTTCTTC
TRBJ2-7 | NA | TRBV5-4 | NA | CASSYLAGKSYEQYF | TGTGCCAGCAGCTACCTAGCCGGGAAATCCTACGAGCAGTACTTC
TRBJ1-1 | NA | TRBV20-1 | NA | CSASGGDEAFF | TGCAGTGCCTCGGGGGGAGATGAAGCTTTCTTT
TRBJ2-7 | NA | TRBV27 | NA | CASSLESLHSSYEQYF | TGTGCCAGCAGCCTCGAGTCCCTACACAGCTCCTACGAGCAGTACTTC
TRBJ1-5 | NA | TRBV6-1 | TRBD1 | CASSEGQGYNQPQHF | TGTGCCAGCAGTGAGGGACAGGGATACAATCAGCCCCAGCATTTT
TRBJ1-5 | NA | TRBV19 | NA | CASSIVQSNQPQHF | TGTGCCAGTAGTATAGTACAGTCCAATCAGCCCCAGCATTTT
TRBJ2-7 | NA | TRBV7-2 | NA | CASSSAGQNTYEQYF | TGTGCCAGCAGCTCCGCGGGACAGAACACCTACGAGCAGTACTTC
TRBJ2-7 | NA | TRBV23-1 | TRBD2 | CASSHPGLAGVCEQYF | TGCGCCAGCAGTCACCCTGGACTAGCGGGAGTATGCGAGCAGTACTTC
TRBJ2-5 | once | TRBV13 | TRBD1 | CASSLVRGQGLQETQYF | TGTGCCAGCAGCTTAGTTAGAGGACAGGGGCTCCAAGAGACCCAGTACTTC
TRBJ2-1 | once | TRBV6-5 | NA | CASITDTGNEQFF | TGTGCCAGCATTACGGACACAGGCAATGAGCAGTTCTTC
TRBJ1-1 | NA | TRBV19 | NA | CASSTHQNTEAFF | TGTGCCAGTAGTACACACCAGAACACTGAAGCTTTCTTT
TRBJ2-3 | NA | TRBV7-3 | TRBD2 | CASSLTAGGFTDTQYF | TGTGCCAGCAGCTTAACTGCGGGAGGGTTCACAGATACGCAGTATTTT
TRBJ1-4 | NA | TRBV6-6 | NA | CASSYMSANEKLFF | TGTGCCAGCAGTTATATGAGCGCTAATGAAAAACTGTTTTTT
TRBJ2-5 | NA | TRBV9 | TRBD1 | CASSIDRDRETQYF | TGTGCCAGCAGTATCGACCGGGACAGAGAGACCCAGTACTTC
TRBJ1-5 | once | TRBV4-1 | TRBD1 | CASSQGGQGINQPQHF | TGCGCCAGCAGCCAAGGGGGACAGGGTATTAATCAGCCCCAGCATTTT
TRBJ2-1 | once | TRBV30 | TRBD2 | CAGGYNEQFF | TGTGCGGGAGGGTACAATGAGCAGTTCTTC
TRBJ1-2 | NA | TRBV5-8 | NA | CASSLNRIANYGYTF | TGTGCCAGCAGCTTGAACAGAATAGCTAACTATGGCTACACCTTC
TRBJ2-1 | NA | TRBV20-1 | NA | CSALAVNEQFF | TGCAGTGCCTTAGCGGTCAATGAGCAGTTCTTC
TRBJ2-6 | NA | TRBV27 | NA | CANTGHSFSGANVLTF | TGTGCCAATACGGGACACTCATTCTCTGGGGCCAACGTCCTGACTTTC
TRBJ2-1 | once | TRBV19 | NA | CASSLPQGNEQFF | TGTGCCAGTAGTCTGCCCCAGGGTAATGAGCAGTTCTTC
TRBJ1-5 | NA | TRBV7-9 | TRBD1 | CASSLGTGVGQPQHF | TGTGCCAGCAGCTTAGGTACAGGGGTTGGTCAGCCCCAGCATTTT
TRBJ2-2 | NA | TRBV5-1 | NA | CASMSPNNTGELFF | TGCGCCAGCATGAGTCCCAATAACACCGGGGAGCTGTTTTTT
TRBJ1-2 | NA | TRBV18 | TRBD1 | CASSPRPPGQANYGYTF | TGTGCCAGCTCACCACGCCCACCCGGACAGGCGAACTATGGCTACACCTTC
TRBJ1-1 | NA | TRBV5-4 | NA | CASSLGHDLNTEAFF | TGTGCCAGCAGCTTGGGACACGACCTGAACACTGAAGCTTTCTTT
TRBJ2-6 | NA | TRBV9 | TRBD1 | CASSVGTGISISGANVLTF | TGTGCCAGCAGCGTGGGGACAGGGATTAGCATCTCTGGGGCCAACGTCCTGACTTTC
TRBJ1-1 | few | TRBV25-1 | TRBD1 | CASSGEDRVMDTEAFF | TGTGCCAGCAGTGGGGAGGACAGGGTAATGGACACTGAAGCTTTCTTT
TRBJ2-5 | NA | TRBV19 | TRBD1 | CASAPGQGIETQYF | TGTGCCAGTGCCCCGGGACAGGGTATCGAGACCCAGTACTTC
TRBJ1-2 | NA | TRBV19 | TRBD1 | CASTRQGFYGYTF | TGTGCCAGTACGAGACAGGGTTTCTATGGCTACACCTTC
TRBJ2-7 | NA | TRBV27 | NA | CASSLSPFYEQYF | TGTGCCAGCAGTTTATCCCCCTTCTACGAGCAGTACTTC
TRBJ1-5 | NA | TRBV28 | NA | CASTALSLRRLGQPQHF | TGTGCCAGCACCGCCTTGTCGTTGAGGAGGCTAGGTCAGCCCCAGCATTTT
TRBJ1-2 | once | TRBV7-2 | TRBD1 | CASSLGGTEYGYTF | TGTGCCAGCAGCTTAGGGGGGACAGAATATGGCTACACCTTC
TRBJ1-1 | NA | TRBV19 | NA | CASSKLTGNTEAFF | TGTGCCAGTAGTAAATTGACGGGGAACACTGAAGCTTTCTTT
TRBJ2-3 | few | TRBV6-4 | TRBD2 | CASSEGTSGSDTQYF | TGTGCCAGCAGTGAGGGGACTAGCGGGAGTGATACGCAGTATTTT
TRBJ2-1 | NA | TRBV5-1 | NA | CASARVGNEQFF | TGCGCCAGCGCCCGGGTTGGGAATGAGCAGTTCTTC
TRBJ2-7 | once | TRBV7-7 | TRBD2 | CASSRGLAEHYEQYF | TGTGCTAGCAGCCGAGGACTAGCGGAACATTACGAGCAGTACTTC
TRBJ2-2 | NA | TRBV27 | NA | CASQGSRGTGELFF | TGTGCCAGCCAGGGGAGTAGGGGCACCGGGGAGCTGTTTTTT
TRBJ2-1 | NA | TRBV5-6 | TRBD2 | CASSLPLAGAYNEQFF | TGTGCCAGCAGCTTGCCACTAGCGGGAGCCTACAATGAGCAGTTCTTC